The present T cell receptor (beta chain) was sequenced within a study of shared clonotypes between healthy human individuals. Clones were sequenced by immunoSEQ multiplex PCR, and TCRdb holds only the in-frame ones, with some missing. Of about 490,000 clones listed, over 65% are singletons. The donors, healthy adults who were HIV-negative, had experienced no recent acute infections or vaccinations. The sequence came from a woman between 40 and 55 years old in good health. Some clones in this sample may be carry-over from other donors' samples. Sample: PBMCs.

Here the CDR3 DNA reads TGTGCCAGCAGCTCCCGGACTAGCGGAGAGACCCAGTACTTC. This translates into CASSSRTSGETQYF. The chain couples TRBV7-8 to TRBJ2-5; the match to TRBD2 covers 10 bases. Germline CDR1 reads SGHVS; CDR2 reads FQNEAQ. The CDR3 has 14 amino acids. V trimming: 4 bases; J trimming: 4 bases; junction bases outside the gene matches: 3.